These T cell receptor beta chains were read from a single sample in a study of cytomegalovirus exposure and HLA in healthy donors. Profiling relied on immunoSEQ multiplex PCR, and the TCRdb table lists in-frame clones only, not all of them. The table shows 150,000 to 200,000 clones, with around 77% occurring only once. Sequencing input: PBMCs. These receptors were taken from a man in his 60s in good health and CMV-seronegative. Both conserved end residues are part of each CDR3. The D gene is left open where the match is weak. Not every row has a clone size; where given, it reads once, few, many or a size class.

TRBV14	TRBD1	.	TRBJ1-4	CASSQRQGRSEKLFF	TGTGCCAGCAGCCAACGACAGGGTAGAAGTGAAAAACTGTTTTTT
TRBV30	.	.	TRBJ2-6	CAWSVKGGGANVLTF	TGTGCCTGGAGTGTAAAAGGAGGTGGGGCCAACGTCCTGACTTTC
TRBV19	TRBD1	.	TRBJ1-5	CASGTGNAGQPQHF	TGTGCCAGTGGGACAGGGAACGCCGGTCAGCCCCAGCATTTT
TRBV5-4	TRBD2	few	TRBJ2-3	CASSSGLDRTDTQYF	TGTGCCAGCAGCTCCGGACTAGATCGCACAGATACGCAGTATTTT
TRBV6-5	.	.	TRBJ1-5	CASRNEGSNQPQHF	TGTGCCAGCAGAAACGAGGGTAGCAATCAGCCCCAGCATTTT
TRBV18	.	once	TRBJ2-3	CASSGDNTDTQYF	TGTGCCAGCTCGGGGGACAACACAGATACGCAGTATTTT
TRBV4-3	TRBD2	once	TRBJ2-1	CASSQDHSGSRNEQFF	TGCGCCAGCAGCCAAGATCACAGCGGGAGTAGGAATGAGCAGTTCTTC
TRBV15	TRBD2	.	TRBJ2-7	CATSRGSGRASYEQYF	TGTGCCACCAGCAGAGGCAGCGGGAGGGCATCCTACGAGCAGTACTTC
TRBV5-6	TRBD1	few	TRBJ2-1	CASSLGLGQGYNEQFF	TGTGCCAGCAGCTTGGGTTTAGGACAGGGCTACAATGAGCAGTTCTTC
TRBV5-6	.	.	TRBJ1-2	CASSLEYRTPNYGYPF	TGTGCCAGCAGCTTGGAGTATAGGACACCTAACTATGGCTACCCCTTC
TRBV30	TRBD2	.	TRBJ2-1	CAWSQRGRLVYEQFF	TGTGCCTGGAGTCAACGCGGGAGGCTGGTTTATGAGCAGTTCTTC
TRBV7-8	TRBD1	.	TRBJ2-7	CASSSLGQGAYEQYF	TGTGCCAGCAGCTCCCTAGGACAGGGGGCCTACGAGCAGTACTTC
TRBV29-1	.	once	TRBJ2-7	CSVELIDRSYEQYF	TGCAGCGTTGAGCTAATCGACAGATCCTACGAGCAGTACTTC
TRBV10-3	TRBD1	.	TRBJ2-3	CAPTGGTADTQYF	TGTGCCCCCACAGGGGGCACCGCAGATACGCAGTATTTT
TRBV27	.	.	TRBJ2-2	CASSPGAGEGNTGELFF	TGTGCCAGCAGTCCCGGGGCAGGGGAGGGAAACACCGGGGAGCTGTTTTTT
TRBV18	.	.	TRBJ2-7	CASSPINSLTSYEQYF	TGTGCCAGCTCACCAATCAACAGCTTAACCTCCTACGAGCAGTACTTC
TRBV7-9	.	.	TRBJ2-7	CASSPNSGHPYEQYF	TGTGCCAGCAGCCCCAACAGCGGTCACCCCTACGAGCAGTACTTC
TRBV10-3	TRBD1	.	TRBJ1-1	CAIRPGQGADEAFF	TGTGCCATCAGGCCGGGACAGGGGGCGGATGAAGCTTTCTTT
TRBV19	.	.	TRBJ2-5	CASSKGATTGETQYF	TGTGCCAGTAGTAAGGGAGCGACTACCGGGGAGACCCAGTACTTC
TRBV30	TRBD1	.	TRBJ2-7	CAWAGTGGHEQYF	TGTGCCTGGGCCGGGACAGGGGGCCACGAGCAGTACTTC
TRBV6-5	.	.	TRBJ1-4	CASRDPGGEKLFF	TGTGCCAGCAGAGACCCGGGCGGGGAAAAACTGTTTTTT
TRBV6-5	TRBD1	.	TRBJ1-2	CASTSQGGNGYTF	TGTGCCAGCACCTCACAGGGGGGTAATGGCTACACCTTC
TRBV5-6	TRBD2	few	TRBJ2-1	CASSARRLAGVSDNEQFF	TGTGCCAGCAGCGCGAGACGACTAGCGGGAGTATCTGACAATGAGCAGTTCTTC
TRBV13	.	.	TRBJ2-3	CASSLASLSTDTQYF	TGTGCCAGCAGCTTAGCGTCACTCAGCACAGATACGCAGTATTTT
TRBV29-1	.	.	TRBJ2-7	CSVVSFDKSYEQYF	TGCAGCGTTGTAAGTTTCGACAAGTCCTACGAGCAGTACTTC
TRBV6-5	.	.	TRBJ2-7	CASSSGRQTTYEQYF	TGTGCCAGCAGTTCCGGACGACAGACCACCTACGAGCAGTACTTC
TRBV27	TRBD1	.	TRBJ2-7	CASSPGVTGGYEQYF	TGTGCCAGCAGCCCAGGGGTGACAGGGGGCTACGAGCAGTACTTC
TRBV29-1	.	.	TRBJ1-2	CSVNPQGAPLGYTF	TGCAGCGTCAACCCACAGGGCGCTCCGCTCGGCTACACCTTC
TRBV21-1	.	once	TRBJ2-7	CASSKAAGTYEQYF	TGTGCCAGCAGCAAAGCGGCAGGGACCTACGAGCAGTACTTC
TRBV6-1	TRBD1	.	TRBJ1-3	CASSGTGSSSGNTIYF	TGTGCCAGCAGTGGGACAGGCTCCAGCTCTGGAAACACCATATATTTT
TRBV2	.	once	TRBJ2-7	CASSELFYEQYF	TGTGCCAGCAGTGAACTCTTCTACGAGCAGTACTTC
TRBV14	TRBD2	.	TRBJ2-1	CASSHSGRAYHEQFF	TGTGCCAGCAGCCATAGCGGGAGGGCCTACCATGAGCAGTTCTTC
TRBV5-6	TRBD1	few	TRBJ1-4	CASSRAGGEDVGEKLFF	TGTGCCAGCAGTAGGGCAGGGGGCGAGGACGTGGGTGAAAAACTGTTTTTT
TRBV6-5	TRBD1	.	TRBJ1-4	CASSQTGGANEKLFF	TGTGCCAGCAGTCAAACAGGGGGGGCTAATGAAAAACTGTTTTTT
TRBV6-6	.	.	TRBJ2-2	CASSYPKQGTGELFF	TGTGCCAGCAGTTACCCGAAGCAGGGGACCGGGGAGCTGTTTTTT
TRBV4-3	TRBD2	few	TRBJ2-3	CASSQDLAGLLADTQYF	TGCGCCAGCAGCCAAGATCTAGCGGGACTGTTGGCAGATACGCAGTATTTT
TRBV7-8	.	.	TRBJ2-7	CASSLGRAGIGYEQYF	TGTGCCAGCAGCTTAGGGAGGGCGGGAATCGGATACGAGCAGTACTTC
TRBV2	TRBD1	.	TRBJ1-1	CASSNPGQGAVNTEAFF	TGTGCCAGCAGTAATCCGGGACAGGGGGCAGTTAACACTGAAGCTTTCTTT
TRBV9	TRBD1	.	TRBJ1-4	CASSRATGLREKLFF	TGTGCCAGCAGCCGAGCGACAGGGCTGCGGGAAAAACTGTTTTTT
TRBV4-3	TRBD2	.	TRBJ2-4	CASSQMGVAGESQYF	TGCGCCAGCAGCCAGATGGGGGTAGCGGGAGAAAGCCAGTACTTC
TRBV7-2	.	few	TRBJ1-1	CASSPEAEAFF	TGTGCCAGCAGCCCCGAGGCTGAAGCTTTCTTT
TRBV7-9	TRBD1	.	TRBJ2-7	CASSPFGPGQGAYEQYF	TGTGCCAGCAGCCCCTTTGGGCCGGGACAGGGAGCCTACGAGCAGTACTTC
TRBV15	.	.	TRBJ1-1	CATSREARALGTEAFF	TGTGCCACCAGCAGAGAAGCCAGGGCTTTAGGCACTGAAGCTTTCTTT
TRBV5-1	TRBD2	.	TRBJ2-1	CASRTSALNEQFF	TGCGCCAGCAGGACTAGCGCCCTCAATGAGCAGTTCTTC
TRBV6-5	.	.	TRBJ2-2	CASTSSLNTGELFF	TGTGCCAGCACCTCCTCTTTGAACACCGGGGAGCTGTTTTTT
TRBV4-3	.	.	TRBJ2-2	CASSQGLTGSFTGELFF	TGCGCCAGCAGCCAAGGATTAACAGGGTCGTTCACCGGGGAGCTGTTTTTT
TRBV4-1	.	once	TRBJ2-7	CASSQVASQGTYEQYF	TGCGCCAGCAGCCAAGTGGCTAGTCAGGGTACCTACGAGCAGTACTTC